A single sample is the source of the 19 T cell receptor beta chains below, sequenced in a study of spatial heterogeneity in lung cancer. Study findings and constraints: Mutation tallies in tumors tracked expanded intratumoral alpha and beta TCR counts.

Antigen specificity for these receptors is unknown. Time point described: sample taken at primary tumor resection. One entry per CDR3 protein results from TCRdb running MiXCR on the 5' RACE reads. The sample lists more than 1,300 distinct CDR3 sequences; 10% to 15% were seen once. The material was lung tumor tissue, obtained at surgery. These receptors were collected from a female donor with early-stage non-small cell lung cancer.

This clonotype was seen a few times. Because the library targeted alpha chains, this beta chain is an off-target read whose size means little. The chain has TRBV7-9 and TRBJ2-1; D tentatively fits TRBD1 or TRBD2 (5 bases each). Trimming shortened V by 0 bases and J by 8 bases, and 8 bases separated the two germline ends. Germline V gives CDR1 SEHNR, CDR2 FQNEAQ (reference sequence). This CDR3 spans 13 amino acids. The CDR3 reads CASSLAGTDEQFF. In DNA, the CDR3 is TGTGCCAGCAGCTTAGCAGGGACCGATGAGCAGTTCTTC.

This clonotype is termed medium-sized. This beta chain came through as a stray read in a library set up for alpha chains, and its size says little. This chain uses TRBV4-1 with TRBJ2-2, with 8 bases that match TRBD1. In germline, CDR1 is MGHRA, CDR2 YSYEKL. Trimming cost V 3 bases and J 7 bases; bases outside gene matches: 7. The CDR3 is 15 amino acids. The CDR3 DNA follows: TGCGCCAGCAGCCACAGTCAGGGGGCGGTCGGGGAGCTGTTTTTT. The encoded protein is CASSHSQGAVGELFF.

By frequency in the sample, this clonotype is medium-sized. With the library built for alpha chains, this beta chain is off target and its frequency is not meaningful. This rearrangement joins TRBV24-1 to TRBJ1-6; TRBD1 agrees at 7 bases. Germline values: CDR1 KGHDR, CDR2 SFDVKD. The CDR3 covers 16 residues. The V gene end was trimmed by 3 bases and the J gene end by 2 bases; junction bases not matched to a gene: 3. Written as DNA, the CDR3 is TGTGCCACCAGTGATCGGGACAGAACCTATAATTCACCCCTCCACTTT. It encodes CATSDRDRTYNSPLHF.

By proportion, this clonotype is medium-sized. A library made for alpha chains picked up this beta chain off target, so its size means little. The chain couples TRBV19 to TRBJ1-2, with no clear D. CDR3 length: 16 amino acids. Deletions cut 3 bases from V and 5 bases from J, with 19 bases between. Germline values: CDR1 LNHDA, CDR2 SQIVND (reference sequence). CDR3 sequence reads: CASSMDMQAPLYGYTF. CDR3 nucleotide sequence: TGTGCCAGTAGTATGGATATGCAGGCCCCGCTTTATGGCTACACCTTC.

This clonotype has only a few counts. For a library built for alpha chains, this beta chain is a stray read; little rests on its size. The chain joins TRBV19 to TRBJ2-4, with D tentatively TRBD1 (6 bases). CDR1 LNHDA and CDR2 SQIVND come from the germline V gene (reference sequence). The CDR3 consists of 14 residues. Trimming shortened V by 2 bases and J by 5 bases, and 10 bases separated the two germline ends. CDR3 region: CASSIQGRENIQYF. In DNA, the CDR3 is TGTGCCAGTAGTATACAGGGGCGGGAAAACATTCAGTACTTC.

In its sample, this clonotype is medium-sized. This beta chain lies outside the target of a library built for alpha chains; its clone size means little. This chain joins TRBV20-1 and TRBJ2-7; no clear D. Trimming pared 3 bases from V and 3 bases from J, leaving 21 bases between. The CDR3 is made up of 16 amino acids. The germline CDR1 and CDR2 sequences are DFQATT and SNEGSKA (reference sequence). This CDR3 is CSASGRSDALDYEQYF. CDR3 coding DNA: TGCAGTGCTAGTGGTCGTTCAGATGCACTGGACTACGAGCAGTACTTC.

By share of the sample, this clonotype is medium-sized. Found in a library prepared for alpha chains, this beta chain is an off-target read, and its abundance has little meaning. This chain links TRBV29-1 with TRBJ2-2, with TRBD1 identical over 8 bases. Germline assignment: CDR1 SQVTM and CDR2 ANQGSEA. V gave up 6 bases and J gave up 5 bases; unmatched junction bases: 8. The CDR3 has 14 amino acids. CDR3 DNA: TGCAGCGTAGACAGGGGAATCGGGACCGGGGAGCTGTTTTTT. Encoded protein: CSVDRGIGTGELFF.

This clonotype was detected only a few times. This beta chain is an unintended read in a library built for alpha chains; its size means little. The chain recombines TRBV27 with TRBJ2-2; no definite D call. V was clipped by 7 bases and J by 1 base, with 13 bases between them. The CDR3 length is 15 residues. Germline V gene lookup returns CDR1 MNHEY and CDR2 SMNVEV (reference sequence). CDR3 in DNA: TGTGCCAGCACGTTATTGGGATTGAACACCGGGGAGCTGTTTTTT. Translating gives CASTLLGLNTGELFF.

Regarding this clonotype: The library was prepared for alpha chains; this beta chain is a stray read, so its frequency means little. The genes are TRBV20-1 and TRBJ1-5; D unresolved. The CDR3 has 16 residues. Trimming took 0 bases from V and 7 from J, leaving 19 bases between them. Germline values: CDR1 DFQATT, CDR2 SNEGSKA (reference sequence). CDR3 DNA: TGCAGTGCTAGAGATCGTATAGGGAAAACCTTCCAGCCCCAGCATTTT. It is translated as CSARDRIGKTFQPQHF.

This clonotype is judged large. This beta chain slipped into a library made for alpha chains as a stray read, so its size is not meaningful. The CDR3, as DNA: TGTGCCAGCAGTTACTCAAGAAATGTACAGGGGGCAGGTCAGCCCCAGCATTTT. Encoded protein: CASSYSRNVQGAGQPQHF. This chain joins TRBV6-6 and TRBJ1-5; TRBD1 aligns across 9 bases. The CDR3 length is 18 residues. V shed 0 bases and J 6 bases; nucleotides not matched to a gene: 12. Germline V lookup: CDR1 MNHNY, CDR2 SVGAGI (reference sequence).

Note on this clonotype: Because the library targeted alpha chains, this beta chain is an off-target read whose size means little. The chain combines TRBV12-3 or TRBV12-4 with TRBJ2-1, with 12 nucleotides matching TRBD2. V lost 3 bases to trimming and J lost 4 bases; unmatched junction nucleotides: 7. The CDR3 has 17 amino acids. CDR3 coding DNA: TGTGCCAGCAGTTTGCGAACTAGCGGGGGGAAATACAATGAGCAGTTCTTC. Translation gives CASSLRTSGGKYNEQFF.

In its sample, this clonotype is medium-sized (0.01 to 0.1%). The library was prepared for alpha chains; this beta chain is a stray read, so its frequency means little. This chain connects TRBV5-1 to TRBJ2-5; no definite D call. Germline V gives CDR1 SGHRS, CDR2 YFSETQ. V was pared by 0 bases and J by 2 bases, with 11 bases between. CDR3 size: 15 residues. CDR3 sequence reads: CASSLADPGQETQYF. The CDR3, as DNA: TGCGCCAGCAGCTTGGCCGACCCAGGACAAGAGACCCAGTACTTC.

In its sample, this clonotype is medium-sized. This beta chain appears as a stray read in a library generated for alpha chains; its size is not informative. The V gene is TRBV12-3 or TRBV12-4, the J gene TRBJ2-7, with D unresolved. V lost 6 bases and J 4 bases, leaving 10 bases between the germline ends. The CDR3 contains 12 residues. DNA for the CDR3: TGTGCCAGCAGCCCCACCAATTACGAGCAGTACTTC. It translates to CASSPTNYEQYF.

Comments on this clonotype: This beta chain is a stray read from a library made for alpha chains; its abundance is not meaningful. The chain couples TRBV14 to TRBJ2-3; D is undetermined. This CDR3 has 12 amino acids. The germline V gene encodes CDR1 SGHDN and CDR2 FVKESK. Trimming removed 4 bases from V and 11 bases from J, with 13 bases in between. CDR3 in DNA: TGTGCCAGCAGCCTCTTTGCGGCCCAGCAGTATTTT. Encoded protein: CASSLFAAQQYF.

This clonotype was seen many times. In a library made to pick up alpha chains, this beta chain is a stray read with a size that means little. The CDR3 nucleotides read TGTGCCAGCAGCTTTTCCAGGGGCTACGAGCAGTACTTC. Translation gives CASSFSRGYEQYF. The chain combines TRBV11-2 with TRBJ2-7; D possibly corresponds to TRBD1 (6 bases). V shed 3 bases and J shed 3 bases, with 9 bases lying between them. The CDR3 sequence is 13 residues long. Germline CDR1 SGHAT, CDR2 FQNNGV.

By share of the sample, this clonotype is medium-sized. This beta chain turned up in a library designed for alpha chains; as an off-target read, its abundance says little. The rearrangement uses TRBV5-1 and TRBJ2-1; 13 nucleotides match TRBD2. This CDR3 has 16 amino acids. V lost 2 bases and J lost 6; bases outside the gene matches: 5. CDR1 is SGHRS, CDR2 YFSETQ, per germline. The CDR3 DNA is TGCGCCAGCAGCTTCCTACTAGCGGGGGGGCCCAATGAGCAGTTCTTC. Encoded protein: CASSFLLAGGPNEQFF.

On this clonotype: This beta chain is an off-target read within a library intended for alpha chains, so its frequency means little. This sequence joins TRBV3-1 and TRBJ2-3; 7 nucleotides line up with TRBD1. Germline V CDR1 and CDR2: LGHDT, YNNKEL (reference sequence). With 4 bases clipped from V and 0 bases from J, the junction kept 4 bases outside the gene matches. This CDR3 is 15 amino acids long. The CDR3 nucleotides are TGTGCCAGCAGCCGGTACAGGGGAAGCACAGATACGCAGTATTTT. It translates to CASSRYRGSTDTQYF.

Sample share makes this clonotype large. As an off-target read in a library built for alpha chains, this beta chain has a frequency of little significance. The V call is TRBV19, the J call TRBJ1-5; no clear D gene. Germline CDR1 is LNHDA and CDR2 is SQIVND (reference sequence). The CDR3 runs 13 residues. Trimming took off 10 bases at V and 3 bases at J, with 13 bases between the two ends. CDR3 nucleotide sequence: TGTGCCACTTTGGACGGATACAATCAGCCCCAGCATTTT. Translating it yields CATLDGYNQPQHF. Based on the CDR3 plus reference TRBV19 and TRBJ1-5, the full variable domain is DGGITQSPKYLFRKEGQNVTLSCEQNLNHDAMYWYRQDPGQGLRLIYYSQIVNDFQKGDIAEGYSVSREKKESFPLTVTSAQKNPTAFYLCATLDGYNQPQHFGDGTRLSIL.

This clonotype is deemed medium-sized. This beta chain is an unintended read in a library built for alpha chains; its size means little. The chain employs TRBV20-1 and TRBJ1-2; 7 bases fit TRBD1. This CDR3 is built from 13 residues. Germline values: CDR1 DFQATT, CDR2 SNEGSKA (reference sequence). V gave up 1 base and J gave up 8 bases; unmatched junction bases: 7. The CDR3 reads CSARAGTVGGYTF. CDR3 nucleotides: TGCAGTGCTAGAGCTGGGACAGTGGGCGGCTACACCTTC.